Presented here are 19 T cell receptor beta chains from one specimen sequenced in a study of T cell clusters in autoimmune cytopenias. TRB was amplified from about 270 ng of peripheral blood genomic DNA per sample. TRB rearrangements were amplified by touch-down multiplex PCR with mixed TRB-A/B primers. From the multiplex PCR reads, TCRdb lists one entry per CDR3 protein and no DNA. The listing records under 600 distinct CDR3 sequences. The sample consisted of peripheral blood. Receptors were obtained from a human donor with an autoimmune cytopenia or autoimmune hepatitis (not recorded which).

The chain recombines TRBV19 with TRBJ1-1. The germline V gene encodes CDR1 LNHDA and CDR2 SQIVND (reference sequence). CDR3 length: 14 amino acids. The CDR3 protein is CASSRASRTTEAFF.

This clonotype is medium-sized (0.01 to 0.1%) by frequency. This sequence joins TRBV5-6 and TRBJ1-1; the TCRdb call, TRBD1, lacks DNA for checking. The CDR3 is 17 amino acids. Germline V gene data show CDR1 as SGHDT and CDR2 as YYEEEE. The chain's CDR3 is CASSPKDSYFMNTEAFF.

V is TRBV14 and J is TRBJ2-5; checking the TCRdb D call of TRBD2 is not possible without DNA. The V gene's germline CDR1 is SGHDN and CDR2 FVKESK. The CDR3 has 17 amino acids. The CDR3 region is CASSQRLVGEAPETQYF. The full variable domain, its missing parts supplied by reference TRBV14 and TRBJ2-5, is EAGVTQFPSHSVIEKGQTVTLRCDPISGHDNLYWYRRVMGKEIKFLLHFVKESKQDESGMPNNRFLAERTGGTYSTLKVQPAELEDSGVYFCASSQRLVGEAPETQYFGPGTRLLVL.

This chain links TRBV6-5 with TRBJ1-3. Germline assignment: CDR1 MNHEY and CDR2 SVGAGI. The CDR3 covers 15 residues. CDR3 amino acids: CASKQFYGTGNTIYF.

This clonotype is labeled medium-sized based on frequency. The chain employs TRBV27 and TRBJ2-2; without DNA, the TCRdb call of TRBD1 cannot be checked. Germline V CDR1 and CDR2: MNHEY, SMNVEV (reference sequence). The CDR3 sequence is 14 residues long. CDR3: CSTRGQGLVGELFF.

The rearrangement uses TRBV6-4 and TRBJ2-1; TCRdb lists TRBD2, though no DNA is available to test this call. This CDR3 region has 15 residues. Germline-derived CDR1 and CDR2 are MRHNA and SNTAGT. The CDR3 here is CASSETAGDNNEQFF.

By frequency, this clonotype registers medium-sized (0.01 to 0.1%). The chain carries TRBV20-1 and TRBJ2-1; TCRdb's assignment of TRBD1 cannot be checked, as there is no DNA. The CDR3 has 14 residues. The V gene's germline CDR1 is DFQATT and CDR2 SNEGSKA (reference sequence). The chain's CDR3 is CSARAEGVWYEQFF.

This CDR3 is CASSLFGTGGAWVGTEAFF. The V call is TRBV27, the J call TRBJ1-1; TCRdb gives TRBD1 as the D gene, but with no DNA this cannot be confirmed. The CDR3 extends over 19 amino acids. From germline, CDR1 is MNHEY and CDR2 SMNVEV (reference sequence).

Measured by frequency, this clonotype is medium-sized. The gene calls are TRBV9 and TRBJ2-1; TCRdb's D gene call, TRBD2, goes unchecked for lack of DNA. This CDR3 spans 14 amino acids. Germline CDR1 reads SGDLS; CDR2 reads YYNGEE. The chain's CDR3 is CASSVDGGAGEQFF.

The CDR3 is CSAEGRDASWETQYF. V gene TRBV20-1 combines with J gene TRBJ2-5; checking the TCRdb D call of TRBD1 is not possible without DNA. The germline gives CDR1 DFQATT, CDR2 SNEGSKA (reference sequence). The CDR3 runs 15 residues.

By frequency, this clonotype is medium-sized. This chain connects TRBV29-1 to TRBJ2-5; the TCRdb D gene call, TRBD2, has no DNA to confirm it. The germline V gene has CDR1 SQVTM and CDR2 ANQGSEA. This CDR3 contains 14 residues. The CDR3 here is CSVPTQGRGETQYF.

Frequency places this clonotype as medium-sized. This chain links TRBV6-5 with TRBJ1-4; TCRdb gives TRBD1 as the D gene, but with no DNA this cannot be confirmed. Germline values: CDR1 MNHEY, CDR2 SVGAGI. The length of the CDR3 is 16 residues. CDR3 protein: CASSHDRQGFNEKLFF.

This rearrangement joins TRBV6-5 to TRBJ2-7. Germline V gives CDR1 MNHEY, CDR2 SVGAGI. CDR3 length: 17 amino acids. Here the CDR3 reads CASSYSKGRSNSYEQYF.

CDR3 protein: CASRGLTGDTEAFF. The J gene is TRBJ1-1, the V gene TRBV5-1; TCRdb's D call of TRBD1 is untestable without DNA. From germline, CDR1 is SGHRS and CDR2 YFSETQ. CDR3 length: 14 residues.

This clonotype is classed as medium-sized by frequency. V is TRBV15 and J is TRBJ1-2. The V gene's germline CDR1 is LNHNV and CDR2 YYDKDF (reference sequence). The CDR3 spans 14 residues. CDR3 in amino acids: CATSRPRGADGYTF.

The chain couples TRBV6-5 to TRBJ1-2. Germline loops: CDR1 MNHEY, CDR2 SVGAGI. This CDR3 is built from 13 residues. Here the CDR3 reads CASSNPDTYGYTF.

By frequency, this clonotype is medium-sized (0.01 to 0.1%). The V call is TRBV19, the J call TRBJ2-1; TCRdb proposes TRBD2, but this gene call is untestable without DNA. The germline gives CDR1 LNHDA, CDR2 SQIVND (reference sequence). There are 15 residues in the CDR3. This CDR3 is CASSPWTSGGGEQFF.

This chain links TRBV10-3 with TRBJ2-3; the D call of TRBD1 rests on TCRdb alone, since no DNA is present to check it. The CDR3 length is 14 residues. Germline V gene data show CDR1 as ENHRY and CDR2 as SYGVKD. The CDR3: CAISEGQGTDTQYF.

This clonotype counts as medium-sized (0.01 to 0.1%) by frequency. V is TRBV6-2 or TRBV6-3 and J is TRBJ2-2. The CDR3 length is 12 residues. The germline CDR1 and CDR2 sequences are MNHEY and SVGEGT. CDR3 amino acids: CASRPLSGELFF.